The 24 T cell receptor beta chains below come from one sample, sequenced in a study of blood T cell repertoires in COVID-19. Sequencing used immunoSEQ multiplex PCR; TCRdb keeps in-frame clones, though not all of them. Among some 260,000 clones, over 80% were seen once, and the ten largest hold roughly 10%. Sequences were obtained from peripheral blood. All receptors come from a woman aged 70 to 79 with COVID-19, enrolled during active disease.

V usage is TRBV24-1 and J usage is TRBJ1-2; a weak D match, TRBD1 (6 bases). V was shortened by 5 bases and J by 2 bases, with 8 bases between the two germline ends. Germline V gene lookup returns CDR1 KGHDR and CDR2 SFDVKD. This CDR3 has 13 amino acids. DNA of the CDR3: TGTGCCACCAGTGCGGGGGGCAACTATGGCTACACCTTC. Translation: CATSAGGNYGYTF.

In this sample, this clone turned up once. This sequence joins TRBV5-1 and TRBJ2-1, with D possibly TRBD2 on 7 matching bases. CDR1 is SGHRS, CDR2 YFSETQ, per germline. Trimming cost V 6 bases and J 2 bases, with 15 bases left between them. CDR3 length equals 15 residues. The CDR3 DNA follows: TGCGCCAGCACCCGGGGGGCCACTACCTACAATGAGCAGTTCTTC. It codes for CASTRGATTYNEQFF. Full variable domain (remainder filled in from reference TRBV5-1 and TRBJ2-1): KAGVTQTPRYLIKTRGQQVTLSCSPISGHRSVSWYQQTPGQGLQFLFEYFSETQRNKGNFPGRFSGRQFSNSRSEMNVSTLELGDSALYLCASTRGATTYNEQFFGPGTRLTVL.

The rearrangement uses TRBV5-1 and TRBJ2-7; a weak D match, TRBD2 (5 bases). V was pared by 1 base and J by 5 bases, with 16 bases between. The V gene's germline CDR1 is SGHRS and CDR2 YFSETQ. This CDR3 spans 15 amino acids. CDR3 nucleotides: TGCGCCAGCAGCTTGCCCCTAACCCGAGGGAACGAGCAGTACTTC. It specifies CASSLPLTRGNEQYF.

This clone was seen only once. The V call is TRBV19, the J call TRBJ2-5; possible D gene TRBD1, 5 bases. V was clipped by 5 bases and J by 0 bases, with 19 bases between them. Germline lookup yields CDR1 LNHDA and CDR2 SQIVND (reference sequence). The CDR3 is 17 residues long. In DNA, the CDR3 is TGTGCCAGTAGTGGGGTTGTAGGACAAAGGAACCAAGAGACCCAGTACTTC. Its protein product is CASSGVVGQRNQETQYF.

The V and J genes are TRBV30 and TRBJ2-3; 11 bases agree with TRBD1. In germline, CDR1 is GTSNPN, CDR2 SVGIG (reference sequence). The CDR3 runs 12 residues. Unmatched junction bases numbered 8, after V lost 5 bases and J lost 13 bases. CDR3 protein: CAWYPGTGGKYF. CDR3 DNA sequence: TGTGCCTGGTACCCCGGGACAGGGGGGAAGTATTTT.

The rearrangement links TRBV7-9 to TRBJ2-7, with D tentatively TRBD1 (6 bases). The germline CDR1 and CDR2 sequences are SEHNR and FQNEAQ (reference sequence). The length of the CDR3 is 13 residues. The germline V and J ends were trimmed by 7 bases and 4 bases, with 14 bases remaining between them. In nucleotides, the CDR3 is TGTGCCAGCACTGAGGGGCAGGGGTACGAGCAGTACTTC. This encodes CASTEGQGYEQYF.

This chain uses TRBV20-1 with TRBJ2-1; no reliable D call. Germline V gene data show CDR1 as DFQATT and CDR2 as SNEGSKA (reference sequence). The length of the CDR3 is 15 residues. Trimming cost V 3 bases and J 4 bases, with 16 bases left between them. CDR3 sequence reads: CSASKPGLLYNEQFF. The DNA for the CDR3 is TGCAGTGCTAGTAAGCCGGGTCTTTTATACAATGAGCAGTTCTTC.

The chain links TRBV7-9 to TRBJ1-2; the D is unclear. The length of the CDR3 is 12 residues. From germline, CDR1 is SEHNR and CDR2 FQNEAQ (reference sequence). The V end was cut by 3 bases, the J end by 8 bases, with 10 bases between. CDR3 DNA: TGTGCCAGCAGCTTCCAGGAGGGCGGCTACACCTTC. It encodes CASSFQEGGYTF.

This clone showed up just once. This CDR3 reads CASSIQAAQETQYF. CDR3 DNA sequence: TGTGCCAGTAGTATACAGGCCGCCCAAGAGACCCAGTACTTC. The chain joins TRBV19 to TRBJ2-5; D is undetermined. Per the germline V gene, CDR1 is LNHDA and CDR2 is SQIVND (reference sequence). Trimming took 2 bases from V and 1 from J, leaving 8 bases between them. The CDR3 extends over 14 amino acids.

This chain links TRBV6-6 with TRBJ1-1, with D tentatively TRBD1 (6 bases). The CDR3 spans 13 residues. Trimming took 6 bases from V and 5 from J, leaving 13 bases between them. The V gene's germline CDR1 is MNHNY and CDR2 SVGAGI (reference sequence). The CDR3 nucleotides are TGTGCCAGCAGCAGACAGGAGCCAACTGAAGCTTTCTTT. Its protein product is CASSRQEPTEAFF.

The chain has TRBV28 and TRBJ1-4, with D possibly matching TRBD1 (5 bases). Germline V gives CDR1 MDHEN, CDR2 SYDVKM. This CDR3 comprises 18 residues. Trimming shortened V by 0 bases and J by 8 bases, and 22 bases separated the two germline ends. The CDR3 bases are TGTGCCAGCAGTTTATGGGGACTTGATTGGGGGACGCAGGAAAAACTGTTTTTT. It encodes CASSLWGLDWGTQEKLFF.

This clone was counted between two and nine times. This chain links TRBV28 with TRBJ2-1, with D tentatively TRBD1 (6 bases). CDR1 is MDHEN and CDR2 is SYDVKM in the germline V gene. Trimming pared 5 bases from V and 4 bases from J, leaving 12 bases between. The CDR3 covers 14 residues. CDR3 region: CASSPGQRYNEQFF. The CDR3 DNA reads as TGTGCCAGCAGTCCCGGACAGAGATACAATGAGCAGTTCTTC.

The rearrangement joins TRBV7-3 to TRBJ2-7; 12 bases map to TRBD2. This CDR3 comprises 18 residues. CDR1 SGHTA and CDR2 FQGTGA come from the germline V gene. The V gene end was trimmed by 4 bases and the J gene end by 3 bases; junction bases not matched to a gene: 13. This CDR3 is CASSYPMTSGSPDYEQYF. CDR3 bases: TGTGCCAGCAGCTATCCTATGACTAGCGGGAGCCCTGACTACGAGCAGTACTTC. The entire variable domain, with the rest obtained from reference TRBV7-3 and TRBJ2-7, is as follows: GAGVSQTPSNKVTEKGKYVELRCDPISGHTALYWYRQSLGQGPEFLIYFQGTGAADDSGLPNDRFFAVRPEGSVSTLKIQRTERGDSAVYLCASSYPMTSGSPDYEQYFGPGTRLTVT.

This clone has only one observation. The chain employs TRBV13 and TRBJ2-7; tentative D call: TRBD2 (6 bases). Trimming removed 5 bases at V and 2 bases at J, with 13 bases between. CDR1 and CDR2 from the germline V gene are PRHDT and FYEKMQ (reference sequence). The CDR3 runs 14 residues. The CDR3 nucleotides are TGTGCCAGCAGCAGGCGGGGTTTTCCCTACGAGCAGTACTTC. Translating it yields CASSRRGFPYEQYF.

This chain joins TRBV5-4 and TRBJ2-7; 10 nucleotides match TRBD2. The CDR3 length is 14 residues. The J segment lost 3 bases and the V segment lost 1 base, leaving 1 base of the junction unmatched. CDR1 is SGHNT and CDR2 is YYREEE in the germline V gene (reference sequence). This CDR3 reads CASSLTSGDYEQYF. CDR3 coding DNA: TGTGCCAGCAGCTTGACTAGCGGGGACTACGAGCAGTACTTC.

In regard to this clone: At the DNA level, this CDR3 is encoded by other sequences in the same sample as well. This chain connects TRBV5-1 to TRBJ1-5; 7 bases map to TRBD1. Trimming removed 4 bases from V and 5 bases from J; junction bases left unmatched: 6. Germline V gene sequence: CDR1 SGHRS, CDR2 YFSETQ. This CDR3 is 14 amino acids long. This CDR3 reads CASSEGTEDQPQHF. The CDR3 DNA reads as TGCGCCAGCAGCGAAGGGACAGAAGATCAGCCCCAGCATTTT.

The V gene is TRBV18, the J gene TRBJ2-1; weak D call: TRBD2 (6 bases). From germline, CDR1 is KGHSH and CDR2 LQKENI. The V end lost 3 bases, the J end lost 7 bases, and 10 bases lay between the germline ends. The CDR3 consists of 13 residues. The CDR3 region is CASSPGLGNEQFF. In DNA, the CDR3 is TGTGCCAGCTCACCGGGACTCGGGAATGAGCAGTTCTTC.

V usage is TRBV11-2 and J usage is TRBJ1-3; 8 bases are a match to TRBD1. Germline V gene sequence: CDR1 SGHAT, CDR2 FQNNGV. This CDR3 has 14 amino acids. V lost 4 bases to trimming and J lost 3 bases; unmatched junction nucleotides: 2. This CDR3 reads CASSSDRGGNTIYF. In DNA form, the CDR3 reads TGTGCCAGCAGCTCCGACAGGGGTGGAAACACCATATATTTT. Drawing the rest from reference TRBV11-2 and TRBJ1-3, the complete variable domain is EAGVAQSPRYKIIEKRQSVAFWCNPISGHATLYWYQQILGQGPKLLIQFQNNGVVDDSQLPKDRFSAERLKGVDSTLKIQPAKLEDSAVYLCASSSDRGGNTIYFGEGSWLTVV.

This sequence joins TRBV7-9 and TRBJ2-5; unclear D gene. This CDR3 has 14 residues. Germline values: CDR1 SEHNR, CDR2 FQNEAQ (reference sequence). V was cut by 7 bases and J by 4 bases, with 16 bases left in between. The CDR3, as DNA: TGTGCCAGCACCCCAGGTATGCCCGGAGAGACCCAGTACTTC. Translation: CASTPGMPGETQYF.

In DNA, the CDR3 is TGTGCCAGCAGACGAATTGACACGAGCTCCTATAATTCACCCCTCCACTTT. It codes for CASRRIDTSSYNSPLHF. The chain joins TRBV5-4 to TRBJ1-6; no definite D call. The CDR3 loop spans 17 amino acids. The germline gives CDR1 SGHNT, CDR2 YYREEE (reference sequence). V lost 5 bases, J lost 0 bases, and 15 bases lay in between.

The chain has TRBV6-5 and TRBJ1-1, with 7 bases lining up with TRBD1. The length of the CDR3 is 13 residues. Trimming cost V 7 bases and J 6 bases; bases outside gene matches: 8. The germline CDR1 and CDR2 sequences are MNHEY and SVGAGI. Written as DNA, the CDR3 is TGTGCCAGCATCTTGGTGCAGGGGGCTGAAGCTTTCTTT. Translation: CASILVQGAEAFF.

This CDR3 is CSASRDAGALNEQYF. As DNA, the CDR3 is TGCAGTGCTAGTAGAGACGCAGGGGCTCTTAATGAGCAGTACTTC. The V and J genes are TRBV20-1 and TRBJ2-7; D possibly corresponds to TRBD1 (6 bases). The V end was cut by 3 bases, the J end by 7 bases, with 22 bases between. This CDR3 has 15 residues. Germline V CDR1 and CDR2: DFQATT, SNEGSKA (reference sequence).

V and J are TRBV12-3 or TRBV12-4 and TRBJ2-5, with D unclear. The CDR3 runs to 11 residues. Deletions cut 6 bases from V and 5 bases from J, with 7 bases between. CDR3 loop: CASSTLETQYF. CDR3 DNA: TGTGCCAGCAGCACTTTGGAGACCCAGTACTTC.

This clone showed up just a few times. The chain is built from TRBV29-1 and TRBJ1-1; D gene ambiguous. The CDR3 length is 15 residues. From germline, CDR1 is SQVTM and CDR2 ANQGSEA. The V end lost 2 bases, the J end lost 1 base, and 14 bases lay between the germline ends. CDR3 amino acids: CSVERPGRANTEAFF. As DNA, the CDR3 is TGCAGCGTTGAAAGGCCGGGGAGGGCGAACACTGAAGCTTTCTTT.